This TCR beta chain originates from a study of CD8 T cells in ankylosing spondylitis. One entry per CDR3 protein results from TCRdb running MiXCR on the 5' RACE reads. The sample lists hundreds of thousands of distinct CDR3 sequences; 15% to 20% were seen once. Losses at the gene ends were 2 bases for V and 2 bases for J; bases not matched to a gene: 4. The germline V gene has CDR1 SGHAT and CDR2 FQNNGV. This CDR3 region has 16 residues. This clonotype showed up just a few times. The antigen is undetermined. Study-level points and caveats: Seemingly characteristic of ankylosing spondylitis blood was a TCR beta motif consisting of about 8 highly homologous variants.

Sequences were obtained from blood, either unsorted or a sorted T cell fraction (not recorded which). The chain is built from TRBV11-2 and TRBJ2-3; 10 positions match TRBD2. This receptor was identified in a male donor with ankylosing spondylitis. The chain's CDR3 is CASSLTSGRATDTQYF. The DNA for the CDR3 is TGTGCCAGCAGCTTAACAAGCGGGAGGGCCACAGATACGCAGTATTTT.